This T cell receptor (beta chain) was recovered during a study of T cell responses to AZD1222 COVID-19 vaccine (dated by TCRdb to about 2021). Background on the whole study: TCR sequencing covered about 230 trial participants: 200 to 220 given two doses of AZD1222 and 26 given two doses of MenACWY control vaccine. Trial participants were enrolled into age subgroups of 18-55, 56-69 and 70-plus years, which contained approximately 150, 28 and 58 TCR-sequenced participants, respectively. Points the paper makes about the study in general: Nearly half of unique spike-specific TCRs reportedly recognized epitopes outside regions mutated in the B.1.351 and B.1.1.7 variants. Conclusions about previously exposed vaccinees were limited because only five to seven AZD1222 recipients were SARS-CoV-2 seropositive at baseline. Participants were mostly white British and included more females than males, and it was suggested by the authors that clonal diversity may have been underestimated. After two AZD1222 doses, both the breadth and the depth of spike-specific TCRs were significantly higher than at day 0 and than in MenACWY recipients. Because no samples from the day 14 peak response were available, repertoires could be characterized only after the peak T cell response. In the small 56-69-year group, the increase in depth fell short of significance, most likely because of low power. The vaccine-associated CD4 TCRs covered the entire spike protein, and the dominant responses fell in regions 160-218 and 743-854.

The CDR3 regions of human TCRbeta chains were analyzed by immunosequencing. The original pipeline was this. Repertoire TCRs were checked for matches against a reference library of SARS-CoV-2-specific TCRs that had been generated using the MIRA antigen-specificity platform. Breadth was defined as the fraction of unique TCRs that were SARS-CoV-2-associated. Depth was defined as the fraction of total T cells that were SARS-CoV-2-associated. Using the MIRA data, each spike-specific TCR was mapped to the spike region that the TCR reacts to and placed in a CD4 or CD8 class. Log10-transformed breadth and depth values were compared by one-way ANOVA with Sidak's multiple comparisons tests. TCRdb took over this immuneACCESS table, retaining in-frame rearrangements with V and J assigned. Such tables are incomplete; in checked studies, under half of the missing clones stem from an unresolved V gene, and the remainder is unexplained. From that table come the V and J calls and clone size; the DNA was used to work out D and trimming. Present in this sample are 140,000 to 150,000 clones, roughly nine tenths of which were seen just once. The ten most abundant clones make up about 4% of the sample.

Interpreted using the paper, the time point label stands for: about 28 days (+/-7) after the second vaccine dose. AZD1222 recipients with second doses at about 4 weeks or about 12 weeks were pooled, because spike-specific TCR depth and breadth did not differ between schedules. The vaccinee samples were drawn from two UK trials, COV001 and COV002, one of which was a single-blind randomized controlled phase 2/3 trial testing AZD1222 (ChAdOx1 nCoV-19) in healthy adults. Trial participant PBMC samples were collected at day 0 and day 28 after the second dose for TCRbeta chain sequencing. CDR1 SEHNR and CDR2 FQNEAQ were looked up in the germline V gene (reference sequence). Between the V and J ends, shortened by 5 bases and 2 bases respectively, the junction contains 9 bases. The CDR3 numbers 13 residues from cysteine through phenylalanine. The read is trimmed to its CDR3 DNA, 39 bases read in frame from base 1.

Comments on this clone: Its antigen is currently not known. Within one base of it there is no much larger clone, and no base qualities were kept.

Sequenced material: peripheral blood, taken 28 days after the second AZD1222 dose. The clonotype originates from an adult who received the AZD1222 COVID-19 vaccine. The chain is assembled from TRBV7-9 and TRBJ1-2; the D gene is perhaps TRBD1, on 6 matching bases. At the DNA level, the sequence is TGTGCCAGCAGCGTAGGGGGGAACTATGGCTACACCTTC. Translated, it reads CASSVGGNYGYTF.